This record looks at one TCR beta chain sequence and its context. This CDR3 is 11 amino acids long. The germline V gene has CDR1 MNHEY and CDR2 SVGAGI. V dropped 6 bases and J dropped 16 bases, with 13 bases sitting between them. These data are taken from a study of blood T cell repertoires in COVID-19. TCRdb's copy holds only in-frame clones and misses some; the assay was immunoSEQ multiplex PCR. The data hold some 26,000 clones, with 70% to 90% observed a single time. The V call is TRBV6-5, the J call TRBJ1-6; TRBD1 might be the D (5 bases). The receptor was derived from a human donor in a cohort sampled during active COVID-19. The sample taken for sequencing was peripheral blood. The CDR3: CASRGGGTLHF. The CDR3 nucleotides read TGTGCCAGCAGGGGGGGTGGAACTCTCCACTTT.